This record looks at one T cell receptor (beta chain) sequence and its context. The antigen is undetermined. The data stem from a study of shared clonotypes between healthy human individuals. Study background: CD8 memory received one plate per donor, CD8 naive two, CD4 memory three and CD4 naive three.

General observations from the study: Generally, naive subsets (rather than memory subsets) showed larger estimated richness.

This CDR3 contains 12 residues. Germline CDR1 LNHDA, CDR2 SQIVND (reference sequence). The germline V and J ends were trimmed by 3 bases and 6 bases, with 7 bases remaining between them. Clones were read by immunoSEQ multiplex PCR, and TCRdb kept only the in-frame ones, dropping some. This table holds about 2.4 million clones, roughly 93% found once. The chain couples TRBV19 to TRBJ2-3; the D is unclear. The receptor was derived from a man younger than 30 in good health. Some clones in this sample may be carry-over from other donors' samples. The sequencing input was naive CD4+ T cells from PBMCs. The subset denotes: CD45RA+ positively selected. The CDR3 loop reads CASSMFSDTQYF. CDR3 sequence (DNA): TGTGCCAGTAGTATGTTCTCTGATACGCAGTATTTT.